A single sample gave rise to the 19 T cell receptor beta chains below, sequenced in a study of Graves' ophthalmopathy and Graves' hyperthyroidism (dated by TCRdb to about 2018). Sequencer: Illumina HiSeq 2000. TCR beta CDR3 regions were amplified from RNA transcripts for repertoire sequencing. A first-round RT-PCR used HTBI primers with the Qiagen OneStep RT-PCR kit, followed by a second-round multiplex PCR, size selection and purification. The raw public reads went through TCRdb reprocessing: fastp at Q25, MiXCR clone calling, in-frame beta chains kept. When rows share a CDR3 protein, they turn into one entry using the most common DNA and genes. The sample data list approximately 500,000 distinct CDR3 sequences, and approximately 15% of these were observed just once. The biggest ten clones account for over 7.5% of the sample. Sequencing was performed on blood. These receptor sequences come from a woman aged 25 to 39 with Graves' ophthalmopathy. Donor details come from another sample of the same person, matched by shared clones.

Details on this clonotype: A much bigger clone sits one base away, suggesting this may be a read error. CDR3 bases: TGTGCCAGCATTGGCAGGGCTCAGCCCCAGCATTTT. This translates into CASIGRAQPQHF. The rearrangement joins TRBV28 to TRBJ1-5, with D possibly matching TRBD1 (5 bases). The CDR3 totals 12 residues. CDR1 is MDHEN, CDR2 SYDVKM, per germline. V lost 7 bases and J 6 bases, leaving 10 bases between the germline ends.

The sample holds many counts of this clonotype. The chain links TRBV27 to TRBJ1-5; D is unclear. Trimming removed 5 bases from V and 3 bases from J, with 11 bases in between. CDR1 and CDR2 (germline): MNHEY, SMNVEV (reference sequence). The CDR3 sequence is 14 residues long. The CDR3 region is CASSPGRDNQPQHF. In DNA form, the CDR3 reads TGTGCCAGCAGTCCCGGACGGGACAATCAGCCCCAGCATTTT.

This clonotype was seen a handful of times. The chain employs TRBV11-2 and TRBJ2-7; no reliable D call. V lost 1 base, J lost 0 bases, and 10 bases lay in between. The CDR3 covers 15 residues. Looked up from germline, CDR1 is SGHAT and CDR2 is FQNNGV. In DNA form, the CDR3 reads TGTGCCAGCAGCTTAGCATCTCTGTTCTCCTACGAGCAGTACTTC. Protein sequence: CASSLASLFSYEQYF.

This clonotype was counted ten times or more. The gene calls are TRBV6-1 and TRBJ1-6; D may be TRBD1 (6 bases). The CDR3 is 16 residues long. Looked up from germline, CDR1 is MNHNS and CDR2 is SASEGT. The germline V and J ends were trimmed by 7 bases and 4 bases, with 17 bases remaining between them. The CDR3 here is CASTRWTAEYNSPLHF. In nucleotides, the CDR3 is TGTGCCAGCACCCGATGGACAGCCGAATATAATTCACCCCTCCACTTT.

This clonotype has ten or more counts. The J gene is TRBJ2-6, the V gene TRBV19, with 12 bases lining up with TRBD1. After removal of 4 bases from V and 0 bases from J, the junction contained 4 bases not matched to a gene. The CDR3 contains 18 residues. Per germline, CDR1 LNHDA and CDR2 SQIVND (reference sequence). CDR3 DNA sequence: TGTGCCAGTAGTACCGGGACAGGGGGCCTCTCTGGGGCCAACGTCCTGACTTTC. It is translated as CASSTGTGGLSGANVLTF.

Ten or more counts support this clonotype. Written as DNA, the CDR3 is TGTGCCAGCAGCCGTTACGGTGGGGCCCAAGAGACCCAGTACTTC. This translates into CASSRYGGAQETQYF. The V gene is TRBV6-1, the J gene TRBJ2-5; weak D call: TRBD1 (5 bases). The CDR3 sequence is 15 residues long. V was trimmed by 6 bases and J by 1 base, leaving 15 bases between them. Germline V CDR1 and CDR2: MNHNS, SASEGT.

This clonotype was found many times. DNA of the CDR3: TGTGCCACCAGTCGCGGGCCGAGGGAGCAGTACTTC. Encoded protein: CATSRGPREQYF. The rearrangement links TRBV24-1 to TRBJ2-7; weak D call: TRBD2 (5 bases). Per germline, CDR1 KGHDR and CDR2 SFDVKD. The V and J ends lost 6 bases and 7 bases respectively, with 12 bases between them. The CDR3 extends over 12 amino acids.

The sample holds many counts of this clonotype. The chain employs TRBV15 and TRBJ2-3; D gene ambiguous. Germline assignment: CDR1 LNHNV and CDR2 YYDKDF (reference sequence). The CDR3 covers 13 residues. Trimming took off 1 base at V and 6 bases at J, with 8 bases between the two ends. The CDR3 nucleotides read TGTGCCACCAGCAGAGGCGCCGGGGATACGCAGTATTTT. This sequence encodes CATSRGAGDTQYF.

This clonotype was counted ten times or more. The chain combines TRBV19 with TRBJ1-5; 7 positions match TRBD1. The CDR3 has 13 amino acids. Trimming removed 5 bases from V and 6 bases from J; junction bases left unmatched: 4. Germline CDR1 and CDR2: LNHDA and SQIVND (reference sequence). The CDR3 protein is CASSGYRGQPQHF. CDR3 coding DNA: TGTGCCAGTAGTGGCTACAGGGGTCAGCCCCAGCATTTT. The full variable domain, rest sourced from reference TRBV19 and TRBJ1-5, is DGGITQSPKYLFRKEGQNVTLSCEQNLNHDAMYWYRQDPGQGLRLIYYSQIVNDFQKGDIAEGYSVSREKKESFPLTVTSAQKNPTAFYLCASSGYRGQPQHFGDGTRLSIL.

This clonotype was seen a few times. This rearrangement joins TRBV2 to TRBJ2-7; 7 bases agree with TRBD1. V trimming: 3 bases; J trimming: 2 bases; junction bases outside the gene matches: 10. Germline V gene sequence: CDR1 SNHLY, CDR2 FYNNEI. This CDR3 contains 16 residues. CDR3 protein: CASSDRQGLTPYEQYF. In nucleotides, the CDR3 is TGTGCCAGCAGTGACCGACAGGGCTTAACCCCCTACGAGCAGTACTTC.

This clonotype was seen a handful of times. As the CDR3 is not closed by the conserved phenylalanine or tryptophan, this likely results from a read error. The CDR3 loop is CASSLNLRASEVLAKNIQYL. CDR3 in DNA: TGTGCCAGCAGTCTCAACCTCCGGGCTAGCGAAGTCCTAGCCAAAAACATTCAGTACCTC. The chain links TRBV4-2 to TRBJ2-4; weak D call: TRBD2 (6 bases). The CDR3 spans 20 residues. Trimming shortened V by 6 bases and J by 0 bases, and 27 bases separated the two germline ends. The germline gives CDR1 LGHNA, CDR2 YNFKEQ.

This clonotype showed up many times. The gene calls are TRBV5-6 and TRBJ1-5, with TRBD1 identical over 7 bases. This CDR3 comprises 13 residues. Per germline, CDR1 SGHDT and CDR2 YYEEEE. With V trimmed by 3 bases and J by 7 bases, 4 bases remained unmatched. CDR3 region: CASSSGGVQPQHF. The CDR3 nucleotides read TGTGCCAGCAGCTCAGGGGGTGTACAGCCCCAGCATTTT.

This clonotype was counted at least ten times. V gene TRBV6-5 combines with J gene TRBJ1-1; D not resolved. Trimming cost V 2 bases and J 1 base, with 11 bases left between them. From germline, CDR1 is MNHEY and CDR2 SVGAGI. The CDR3 has 15 residues. CDR3 residues: CASSYVRGRNTEAFF. The CDR3 DNA is TGTGCCAGCAGTTACGTTAGAGGCCGGAACACTGAAGCTTTCTTT.

This clonotype was seen just once. This may be a read error, as it is one base from a much larger clone. CDR3 in DNA: TGTGCCGGCAGCTTACAAGGGGCTCAGCAGCCCCAGCATTTT. Translation: CAGSLQGAQQPQHF. This chain uses TRBV7-9 with TRBJ1-5; tentative D call: TRBD1 (5 bases). Germline V gene data show CDR1 as SEHNR and CDR2 as FQNEAQ (reference sequence). This CDR3 region has 14 residues.

This clonotype was detected only a few times. Since a much larger clone is just one base distant, this may be a read error. Here the CDR3 omits its conserved ending phenylalanine or tryptophan, so a read error is the likely source. The V and J genes are TRBV4-1 and TRBJ2-5, with TRBD2 identical over 8 bases. With 3 bases clipped from V and 5 bases from J, the junction kept 5 bases outside the gene matches. The CDR3 spans 14 residues. CDR1 and CDR2 from the germline V gene are MGHRA and YSYEKL. CDR3 coding DNA: TGCGCCAGCAGCCATGGACTAGCCGGGGAGACCCAGTACCTC. This encodes CASSHGLAGETQYL.

This clonotype was counted once. With a much larger clone just one base away, this may be a read error. The V and J genes are TRBV12-5 and TRBJ2-7; D not resolved. The CDR3 has 13 residues. The germline V gene encodes CDR1 LGHNT and CDR2 FRNRAP. The CDR3 sequence is CASGPPATYEQCF. The CDR3 DNA is TGTGCTAGTGGCCCCCCGGCGACCTACGAGCAGTGCTTC.

The sample holds many counts of this clonotype. J is TRBJ2-5 and V is TRBV10-3; either TRBD1 or TRBD2 may supply D (5 bases each). Trimming took off 6 bases at V and 4 bases at J, with 9 bases between the two ends. Germline-derived CDR1 and CDR2 are ENHRY and SYGVKD. The length of the CDR3 is 12 residues. CDR3 loop: CAISPGPETQYF. DNA of the CDR3: TGTGCCATCAGCCCGGGGCCAGAGACCCAGTACTTC.

This chain connects TRBV20-1 to TRBJ1-2; D not certain. There are 13 residues in the CDR3. The V end was cut by 0 bases, the J end by 2 bases, with 7 bases between. Per the germline V gene, CDR1 is DFQATT and CDR2 is SNEGSKA (reference sequence). CDR3 DNA sequence: TGCAGTGCTAGAGATCTCCAGAACTATGGCTACACCTTC. This codes for CSARDLQNYGYTF.

This clonotype was counted ten times or more. The chain recombines TRBV6-1 with TRBJ2-2; D call uncertain. V lost 2 bases to trimming and J lost 4 bases, with 14 bases between them. This CDR3 is built from 16 residues. Germline lookup yields CDR1 MNHNS and CDR2 SASEGT. CDR3: CASSELVGWVTGELFF. The CDR3 bases are TGTGCCAGCAGTGAATTAGTGGGGTGGGTCACCGGGGAGCTGTTTTTT.